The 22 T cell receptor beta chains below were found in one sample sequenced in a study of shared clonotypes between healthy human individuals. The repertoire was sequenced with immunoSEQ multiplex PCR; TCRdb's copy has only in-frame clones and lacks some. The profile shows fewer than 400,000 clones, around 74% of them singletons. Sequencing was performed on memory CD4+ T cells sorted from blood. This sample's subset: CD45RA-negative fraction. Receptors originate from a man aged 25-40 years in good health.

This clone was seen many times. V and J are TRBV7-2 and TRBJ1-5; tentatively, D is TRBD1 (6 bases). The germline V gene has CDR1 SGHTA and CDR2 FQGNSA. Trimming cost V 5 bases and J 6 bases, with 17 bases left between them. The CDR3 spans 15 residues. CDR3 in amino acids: CASSIGGKFGQPQHF. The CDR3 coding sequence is TGTGCCAGCAGCATAGGGGGGAAGTTCGGTCAGCCCCAGCATTTT.

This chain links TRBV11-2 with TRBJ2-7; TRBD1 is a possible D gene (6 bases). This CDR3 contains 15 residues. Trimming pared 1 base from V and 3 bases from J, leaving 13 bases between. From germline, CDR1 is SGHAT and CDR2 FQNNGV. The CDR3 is CASSLVRTAGYEQYF. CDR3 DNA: TGTGCCAGCAGCTTAGTGCGGACAGCCGGCTACGAGCAGTACTTC. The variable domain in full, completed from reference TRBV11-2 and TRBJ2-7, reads EAGVAQSPRYKIIEKRQSVAFWCNPISGHATLYWYQQILGQGPKLLIQFQNNGVVDDSQLPKDRFSAERLKGVDSTLKIQPAKLEDSAVYLCASSLVRTAGYEQYFGPGTRLTVT.

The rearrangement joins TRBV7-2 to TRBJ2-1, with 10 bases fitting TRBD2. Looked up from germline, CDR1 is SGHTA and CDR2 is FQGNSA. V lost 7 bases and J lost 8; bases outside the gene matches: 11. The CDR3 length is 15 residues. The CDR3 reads CASTGLAGDAHEQFF. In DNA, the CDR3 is TGTGCCAGCACTGGGCTAGCGGGAGACGCCCATGAGCAGTTCTTC.

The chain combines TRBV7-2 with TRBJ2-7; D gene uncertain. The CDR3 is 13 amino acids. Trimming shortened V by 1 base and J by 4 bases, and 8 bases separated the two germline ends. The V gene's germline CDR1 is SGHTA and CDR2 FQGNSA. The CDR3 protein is CASSLDPRYEQYF. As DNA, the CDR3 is TGTGCCAGCAGCTTAGACCCCAGATACGAGCAGTACTTC.

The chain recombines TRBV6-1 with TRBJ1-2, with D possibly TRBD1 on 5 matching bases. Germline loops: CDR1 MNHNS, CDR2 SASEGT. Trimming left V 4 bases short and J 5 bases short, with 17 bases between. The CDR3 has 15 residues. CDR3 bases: TGTGCCAGCAGTGGGGCCGGGACGGTCATTTATGGCTACACCTTC. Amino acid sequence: CASSGAGTVIYGYTF.

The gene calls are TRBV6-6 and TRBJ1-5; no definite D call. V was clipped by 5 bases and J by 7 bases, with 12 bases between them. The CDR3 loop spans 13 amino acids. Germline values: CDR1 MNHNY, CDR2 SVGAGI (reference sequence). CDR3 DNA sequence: TGTGCCAGCAGTGGCAGTGGTATACAGCCCCAGCATTTT. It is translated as CASSGSGIQPQHF.

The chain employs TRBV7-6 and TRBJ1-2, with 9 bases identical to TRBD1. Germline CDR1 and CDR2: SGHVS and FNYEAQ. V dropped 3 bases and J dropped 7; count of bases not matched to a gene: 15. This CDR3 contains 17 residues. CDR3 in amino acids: CASSFANNRGRAAGYTF. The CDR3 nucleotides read TGTGCCAGCAGCTTTGCTAATAACAGGGGGCGGGCGGCTGGCTACACCTTC.

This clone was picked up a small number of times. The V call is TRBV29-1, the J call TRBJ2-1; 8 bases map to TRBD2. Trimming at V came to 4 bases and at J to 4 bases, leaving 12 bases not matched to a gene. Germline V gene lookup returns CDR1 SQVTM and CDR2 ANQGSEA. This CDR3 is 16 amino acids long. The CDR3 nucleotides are TGCAGCGTTGTAGTTCTAGCGGGTAAAAAATACAATGAGCAGTTCTTC. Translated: CSVVVLAGKKYNEQFF.

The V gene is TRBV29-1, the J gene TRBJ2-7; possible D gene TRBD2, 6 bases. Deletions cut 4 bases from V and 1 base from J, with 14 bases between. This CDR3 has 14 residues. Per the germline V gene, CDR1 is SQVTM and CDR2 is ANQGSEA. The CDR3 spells CSVAAGSWSYEQYF. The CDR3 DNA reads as TGCAGCGTTGCCGCGGGGTCGTGGTCCTACGAGCAGTACTTC.

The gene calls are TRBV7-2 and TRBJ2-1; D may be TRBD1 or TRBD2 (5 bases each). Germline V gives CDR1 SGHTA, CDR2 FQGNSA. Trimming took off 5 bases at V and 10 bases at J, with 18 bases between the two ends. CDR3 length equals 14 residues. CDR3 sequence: CASSPRTQLGEQFF. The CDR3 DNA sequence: TGTGCCAGCAGCCCGAGGACACAACTAGGGGAGCAGTTCTTC. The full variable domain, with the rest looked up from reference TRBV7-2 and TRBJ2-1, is GAGVSQSPSNKVTEKGKDVELRCDPISGHTALYWYRQSLGQGLEFLIYFQGNSAPDKSGLPSDRFSAERTGGSVSTLTIQRTQQEDSAVYLCASSPRTQLGEQFFGPGTRLTVL.

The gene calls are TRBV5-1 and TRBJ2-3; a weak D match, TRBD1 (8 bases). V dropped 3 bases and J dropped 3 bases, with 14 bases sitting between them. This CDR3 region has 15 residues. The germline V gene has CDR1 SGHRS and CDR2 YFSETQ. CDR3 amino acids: CASSSTGGGTDTQYF. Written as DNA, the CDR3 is TGCGCCAGCAGCTCCACAGGGGGGGGTACAGATACGCAGTATTTT.

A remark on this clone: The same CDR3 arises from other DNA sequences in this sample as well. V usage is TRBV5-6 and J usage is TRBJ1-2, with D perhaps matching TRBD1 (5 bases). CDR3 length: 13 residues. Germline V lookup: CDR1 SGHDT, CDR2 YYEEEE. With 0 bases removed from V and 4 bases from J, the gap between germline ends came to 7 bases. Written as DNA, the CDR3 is TGTGCCAGCAGCTTGGCCGGGACCTATGGCTACACCTTC. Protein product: CASSLAGTYGYTF.

CDR3 bases: TGTGCCAGCAGCTTGTTCGCGGGAGGAGTCACAGATACGCAGTATTTT. This gives the protein CASSLFAGGVTDTQYF. This chain joins TRBV5-6 and TRBJ2-3; 8 bases are shared with TRBD2. Germline CDR1 SGHDT, CDR2 YYEEEE. V shed 1 base and J 2 bases; nucleotides not matched to a gene: 6. The CDR3 runs 16 residues.

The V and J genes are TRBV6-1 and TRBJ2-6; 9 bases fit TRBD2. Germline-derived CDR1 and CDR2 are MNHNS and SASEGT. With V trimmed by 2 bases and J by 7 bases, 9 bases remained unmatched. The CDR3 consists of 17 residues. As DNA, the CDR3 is TGTGCCAGCAGTGAACTTCGGCGCGGGAGGGGTGCCAACGTCCTGACTTTC. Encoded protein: CASSELRRGRGANVLTF.

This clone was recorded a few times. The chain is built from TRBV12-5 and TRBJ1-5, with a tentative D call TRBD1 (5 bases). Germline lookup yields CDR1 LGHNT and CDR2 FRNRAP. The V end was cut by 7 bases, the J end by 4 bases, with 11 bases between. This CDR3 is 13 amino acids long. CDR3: CASAAGRNQPQHF. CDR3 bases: TGTGCTAGTGCCGCGGGACGGAATCAGCCCCAGCATTTT.

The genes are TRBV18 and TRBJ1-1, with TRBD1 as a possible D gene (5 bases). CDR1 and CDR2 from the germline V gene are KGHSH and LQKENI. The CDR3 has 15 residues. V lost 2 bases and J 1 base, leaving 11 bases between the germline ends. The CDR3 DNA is TGTGCCAGCTCACCAGGGTATGACAGGAACACTGAAGCTTTCTTT. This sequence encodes CASSPGYDRNTEAFF.

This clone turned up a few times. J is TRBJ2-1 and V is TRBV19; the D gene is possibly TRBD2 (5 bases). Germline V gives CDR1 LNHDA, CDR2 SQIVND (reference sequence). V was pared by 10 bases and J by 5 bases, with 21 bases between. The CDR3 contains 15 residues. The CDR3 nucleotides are TGTGCCACCCGCCCCCTGGCCGGGATAGACAATGAGCAGTTCTTC. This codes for CATRPLAGIDNEQFF.

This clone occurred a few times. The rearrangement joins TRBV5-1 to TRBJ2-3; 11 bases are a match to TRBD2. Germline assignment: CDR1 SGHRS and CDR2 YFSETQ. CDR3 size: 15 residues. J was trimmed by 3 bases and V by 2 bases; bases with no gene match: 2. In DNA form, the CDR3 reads TGCGCCAGCAGCTTTTTAGCGGGAGGGACAGATACGCAGTATTTT. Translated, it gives CASSFLAGGTDTQYF.

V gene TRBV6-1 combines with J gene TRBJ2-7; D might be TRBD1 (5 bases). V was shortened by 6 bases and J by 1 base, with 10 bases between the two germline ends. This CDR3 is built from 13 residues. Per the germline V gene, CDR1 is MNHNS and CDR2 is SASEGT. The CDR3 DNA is TGTGCCAGCAGAGCCACAGGTTCCTACGAGCAGTACTTC. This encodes CASRATGSYEQYF.

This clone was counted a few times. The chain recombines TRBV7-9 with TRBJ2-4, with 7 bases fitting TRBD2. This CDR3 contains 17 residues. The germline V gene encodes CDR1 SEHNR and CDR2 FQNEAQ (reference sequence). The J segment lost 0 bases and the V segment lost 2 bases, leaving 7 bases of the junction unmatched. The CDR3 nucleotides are TGTGCCAGCAGCTTATTTCAGGGAGGGTTAGCCAAAAACATTCAGTACTTC. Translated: CASSLFQGGLAKNIQYF.

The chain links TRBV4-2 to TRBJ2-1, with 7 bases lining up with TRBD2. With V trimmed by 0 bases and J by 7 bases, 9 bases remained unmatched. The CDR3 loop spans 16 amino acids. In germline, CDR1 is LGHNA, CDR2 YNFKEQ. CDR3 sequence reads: CASSQDTAGVENEQFF. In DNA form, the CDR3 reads TGTGCCAGCAGCCAAGATACGGCGGGAGTGGAAAATGAGCAGTTCTTC.

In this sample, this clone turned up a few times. This CDR3 is CASSTGTSGPETQYF. DNA for the CDR3: TGCGCCAGCAGCACCGGGACTAGCGGCCCGGAGACCCAGTACTTC. The chain has TRBV5-1 and TRBJ2-5, with 11 bases that match TRBD2. V trimming: 4 bases; J trimming: 5 bases; junction bases outside the gene matches: 7. The CDR3 totals 15 residues. Germline V gives CDR1 SGHRS, CDR2 YFSETQ.